This TCR beta chain was recovered during a study of neurological immune-mediated disorders. This clonotype has at least ten counts. The V gene's germline CDR1 is SGDLS and CDR2 YYNGEE. J was trimmed by 7 bases and V by 0 bases; bases with no gene match: 12. CDR3 length: 16 residues. TCRdb passed the 5' RACE reads through MiXCR, listing each CDR3 protein once. The sample contains over 90,000 distinct CDR3 sequences, 11% of which appear only once. Documented time point: longitudinal time-point 3. The unsorted libraries originated from 2 million PBMCs that had been stored at -80 C. Material: PBMCs. This sequence originates from a female donor with HTLV-1-associated myelopathy (HAM/TSP). The V call is TRBV9, the J call TRBJ1-2; 7 bases are a match to TRBD1. In DNA form, the CDR3 reads TGTGCCAGCAGCGTAGCCCCGGGGCAGGGGGGAAGTGGCTACACCTTC. Translated: CASSVAPGQGGSGYTF.